The 17 T cell receptor beta chains below were found in one sample sequenced in a study of T-cell reconstitution after alpha-beta-depleted transplantation in children. Preparation of the TCRbeta library used unique molecular identifiers. TCRdb redid the calling of the PCR reads with MiXCR, one entry per CDR3 protein. Of about 410,000 distinct CDR3 sequences listed, around 20% are singletons. The input for sequencing was PBMCs from the stem cell graft donor, taken from the stem cell graft. Receptors originate from a human donor who donated a stem cell graft to a child with acute myeloid leukemia.

The CDR3 loop reads CSVEGERTGDQTQYF. For the CDR3, the DNA is TGCAGCGTTGAAGGGGAGCGGACAGGGGACCAGACCCAGTACTTC. V and J are TRBV29-1 and TRBJ2-5, with 9 bases that match TRBD1. V lost 1 base, J lost 6 bases, and 9 bases stayed unmatched. The V gene's germline CDR1 is SQVTM and CDR2 ANQGSEA. This CDR3 is built from 15 residues.

This clonotype was counted only a few times. This chain uses TRBV5-5 with TRBJ2-1, with D unresolved. The CDR3 extends over 15 amino acids. V lost 0 bases and J 10 bases, leaving 17 bases between the germline ends. Germline-derived CDR1 and CDR2 are SGHKS and YYEKEE (reference sequence). CDR3 nucleotides: TGTGCCAGCAGCTTGGATACTCCCGAGCTAGGGGAGCAGTTCTTC. As protein: CASSLDTPELGEQFF.

This clonotype was recorded a few times. This chain joins TRBV29-1 and TRBJ2-3; TRBD1 matches at 8 bases. CDR1 is SQVTM and CDR2 is ANQGSEA in the germline V gene. CDR3 length equals 16 residues. J gave up 4 bases and V 1 base, and 10 bases lay outside the gene matches. In DNA, the CDR3 is TGCAGCGTTGAAGTAAGGAGGACAGGGAGATCAGATACGCAGTATTTT. Its translation is CSVEVRRTGRSDTQYF.

The chain is built from TRBV20-1 and TRBJ2-7; tentative D call: TRBD2 (6 bases). This CDR3 contains 13 residues. The V and J ends lost 6 bases and 1 base respectively, with 13 bases between them. Germline loops: CDR1 DFQATT, CDR2 SNEGSKA (reference sequence). CDR3 in amino acids: CSAGRRRSYEQYF. The CDR3 region has the DNA TGCAGTGCCGGGAGAAGACGATCCTACGAGCAGTACTTC.

This clonotype was counted many times. The rearrangement uses TRBV20-1 and TRBJ1-5, with D possibly being TRBD1 (5 bases). The V gene's germline CDR1 is DFQATT and CDR2 SNEGSKA (reference sequence). Trimming removed 3 bases from V and 1 base from J, with 7 bases in between. CDR3 length: 13 amino acids. The CDR3 reads CSASRDSNQPQHF. In DNA form, the CDR3 reads TGCAGTGCTAGCCGGGACAGCAATCAGCCCCAGCATTTT.

At least ten counts were recorded for this clonotype. This sequence joins TRBV11-2 and TRBJ2-4; tentative D call: TRBD1 (6 bases). V was cut by 8 bases and J by 2 bases, with 16 bases left in between. CDR1 and CDR2 from the germline V gene are SGHAT and FQNNGV. The CDR3 runs to 15 residues. CDR3 coding DNA: TGTGCCAGCGGACCATTGACAGGCCCCAAAAACATTCAGTACTTC. Its protein is CASGPLTGPKNIQYF.

The sample holds many counts of this clonotype. The chain has TRBV29-1 and TRBJ2-7, with 7 bases lining up with TRBD1. CDR1 and CDR2 (germline): SQVTM, ANQGSEA. V trimming: 4 bases; J trimming: 3 bases; junction bases outside the gene matches: 3. The CDR3 has 12 residues. The CDR3 DNA sequence: TGCAGCGTTGGTCGGGACAGCTACGAGCAGTACTTC. Translated, it gives CSVGRDSYEQYF.

CDR3 DNA sequence: TGTGCCAGCAGTAGGGGACTAGCGCTCTCCAATGAGCAGTTCTTC. This encodes CASSRGLALSNEQFF. J is TRBJ2-1 and V is TRBV12-3 or TRBV12-4; 10 bases line up with TRBD2. The CDR3 contains 15 residues. The V segment lost 5 bases and the J segment 6 bases; nucleotides outside the gene matches: 7.

The chain carries TRBV7-2 and TRBJ2-2; D is undetermined. The ends were cut back, 5 bases at V and 6 bases at J, with 7 bases in the middle. The CDR3 covers 12 residues. The germline gives CDR1 SGHTA, CDR2 FQGNSA. The CDR3 protein is CASSQMPGELFF. CDR3 sequence (DNA): TGTGCCAGCAGCCAAATGCCCGGGGAGCTGTTTTTT. Drawing the rest from reference TRBV7-2 and TRBJ2-2, the complete variable domain is GAGVSQSPSNKVTEKGKDVELRCDPISGHTALYWYRQSLGQGLEFLIYFQGNSAPDKSGLPSDRFSAERTGGSVSTLTIQRTQQEDSAVYLCASSQMPGELFFGEGSRLTVL.

This CDR3 reads CASSLDGQFF. In DNA, the CDR3 is TGTGCCAGCAGCTTAGACGGGCAGTTCTTC. The chain links TRBV11-2 to TRBJ2-1; D gene unclear. Germline V CDR1 and CDR2: SGHAT, FQNNGV. The V end lost 0 bases, the J end lost 12 bases, and 3 bases lay between the germline ends. The CDR3 is 10 residues long.

The chain joins TRBV5-1 to TRBJ1-2; TRBD1 is a possible D gene (5 bases). Between the trimmed V and J ends, which lost 2 bases and 0 bases, there was a span of 11 bases. This CDR3 has 15 residues. Looked up from germline, CDR1 is SGHRS and CDR2 is YFSETQ. The CDR3 here is CASSLTGDTNYGYTF. Written as DNA, the CDR3 is TGCGCCAGCAGCTTAACAGGTGATACTAACTATGGCTACACCTTC.

In DNA, the CDR3 is TGTGCCAGCAGCACAGGGGGCGGGAACACTGAAGCTTTCTTT. Its translation is CASSTGGGNTEAFF. The chain carries TRBV2 and TRBJ1-1, with 9 positions matching TRBD1. Germline lookup yields CDR1 SNHLY and CDR2 FYNNEI. Germline trimming cut 6 bases from V and 1 base from J; bases unmatched to any gene: 3. CDR3 length equals 14 residues.

The V and J genes are TRBV12-3 or TRBV12-4 and TRBJ2-1, with 12 bases lining up with TRBD2. The CDR3 spans 15 residues. J was trimmed by 9 bases and V by 7 bases; bases with no gene match: 10. CDR3 loop: CASTLTSGSLCEQFF. The CDR3 coding sequence is TGTGCCAGCACCCTGACTAGCGGGAGTTTGTGTGAGCAGTTCTTC.

This clonotype was observed many times. This sequence joins TRBV29-1 and TRBJ2-7; D gene uncertain. The CDR3 covers 11 residues. In germline, CDR1 is SQVTM, CDR2 ANQGSEA. Trimming cost V 6 bases and J 3 bases, with 9 bases left between them. In DNA, the CDR3 is TGCAGCGTGGCACTGGACTACGAGCAGTACTTC. Translation gives CSVALDYEQYF.

This clonotype was observed a handful of times. J is TRBJ1-1 and V is TRBV20-1; D remains unclear. V was pared by 2 bases and J by 3 bases, with 10 bases between. The germline CDR1 and CDR2 sequences are DFQATT and SNEGSKA (reference sequence). The length of the CDR3 is 13 residues. Written as DNA, the CDR3 is TGCAGTGCTAGATTGGCGCGGCACACTGAAGCTTTCTTT. Its protein product is CSARLARHTEAFF.

The chain is built from TRBV4-1 and TRBJ2-1, with 10 bases fitting TRBD2. CDR3 length equals 15 residues. V shed 4 bases, J shed 8 bases, and the junction held 8 bases outside the gene matches. Germline CDR1 MGHRA, CDR2 YSYEKL. Here the CDR3 DNA reads TGCGCCAGCAGCCTGACTAGCGGGCAACAGGATGAGCAGTTCTTC. It is translated as CASSLTSGQQDEQFF.

This clonotype was seen many times. The gene calls are TRBV20-1 and TRBJ2-1; D is unclear. The CDR3 loop spans 11 amino acids. Germline assignment: CDR1 DFQATT and CDR2 SNEGSKA (reference sequence). Trimming cost V 0 bases and J 10 bases, with 7 bases left between them. The CDR3 here is CSARDEWEQFF. The CDR3 DNA sequence: TGCAGTGCTAGAGATGAGTGGGAGCAGTTCTTC.